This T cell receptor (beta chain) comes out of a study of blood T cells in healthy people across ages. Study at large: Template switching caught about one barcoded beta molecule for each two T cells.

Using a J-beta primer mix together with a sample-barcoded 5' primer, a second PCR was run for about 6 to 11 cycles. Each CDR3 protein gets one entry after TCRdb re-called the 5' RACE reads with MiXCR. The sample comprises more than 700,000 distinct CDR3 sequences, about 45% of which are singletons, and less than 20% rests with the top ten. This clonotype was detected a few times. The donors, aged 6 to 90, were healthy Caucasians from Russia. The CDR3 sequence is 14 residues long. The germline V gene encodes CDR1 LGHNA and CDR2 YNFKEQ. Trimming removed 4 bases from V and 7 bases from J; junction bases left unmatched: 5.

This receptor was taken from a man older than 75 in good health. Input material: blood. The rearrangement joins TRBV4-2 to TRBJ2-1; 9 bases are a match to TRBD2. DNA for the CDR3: TGTGCCAGCAGCCCAGCGGGGGGCCGAAATGAGCAGTTCTTC. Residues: CASSPAGGRNEQFF.